Presented here are 5 T cell receptor beta chains from one specimen sequenced in a study of T cells in localized non-small cell lung cancer. Assay used: immunoSEQ multiplex PCR; TCRdb lists only in-frame clones, some missing. Of about 24,000 clones listed, roughly 90% are singletons. This specimen was peripheral blood, taken before any cancer treatment. The source of these receptors is an older male donor with stage I squamous cell lung carcinoma.

The chain employs TRBV9 and TRBJ2-2; 7 positions match TRBD2. CDR1 SGDLS and CDR2 YYNGEE come from the germline V gene. The CDR3 has 17 amino acids. V dropped 4 bases and J dropped 5; count of bases not matched to a gene: 14. The CDR3 nucleotides are TGTGCCAGCAGCTCCCCACGGGCGGGAGAGAGAACCGGGGAGCTGTTTTTT. It translates to CASSSPRAGERTGELFF.

The chain is built from TRBV5-4 and TRBJ2-1, with TRBD1 matching over 7 bases. CDR1 SGHNT and CDR2 YYREEE come from the germline V gene (reference sequence). The CDR3 consists of 12 residues. After removal of 4 bases from V and 10 bases from J, the junction contained 5 bases not matched to a gene. In DNA, the CDR3 is TGTGCCAGCAGCCCCGGGACAGTCGAGCAGTTCTTC. The encoded protein is CASSPGTVEQFF.

This clone was picked up a small number of times. This chain connects TRBV15 to TRBJ2-2; the match to TRBD1 covers 9 bases. The CDR3 consists of 13 residues. Germline V gene lookup returns CDR1 LNHNV and CDR2 YYDKDF (reference sequence). Germline trimming cut 4 bases from V and 14 bases from J; bases unmatched to any gene: 8. The CDR3: CATSKGGDRALFF. In DNA form, the CDR3 reads TGTGCCACCAGCAAAGGAGGGGACAGGGCACTGTTTTTT.

V usage is TRBV11-2 and J usage is TRBJ2-3; D is possibly TRBD1 or TRBD2 (6 bases each). Per the germline V gene, CDR1 is SGHAT and CDR2 is FQNNGV. The CDR3 covers 13 residues. Trimming removed 4 bases at V and 5 bases at J, with 10 bases between. The CDR3 is CASSWGAGDTQYF. The CDR3, as DNA: TGTGCCAGCAGCTGGGGGGCCGGAGATACGCAGTATTTT. The whole variable domain, remainder taken from reference TRBV11-2 and TRBJ2-3, is EAGVAQSPRYKIIEKRQSVAFWCNPISGHATLYWYQQILGQGPKLLIQFQNNGVVDDSQLPKDRFSAERLKGVDSTLKIQPAKLEDSAVYLCASSWGAGDTQYFGPGTRLTVL.

The rearrangement uses TRBV7-8 and TRBJ1-1; 8 bases match TRBD1. The CDR3 contains 17 residues. Germline V gives CDR1 SGHVS, CDR2 FQNEAQ. Trimming took 5 bases from V and 3 from J; bases not matched to a gene: 14. CDR3: CASSIYPRTGSDTEAFF. For the CDR3, the DNA is TGTGCCAGCAGCATTTATCCCCGGACAGGGTCGGACACTGAAGCTTTCTTT. Together with reference TRBV7-8 and TRBJ1-1, the CDR3 gives the full variable domain: GAGVSQSPRYKVAKRGQDVALRCDPISGHVSLFWYQQALGQGPEFLTYFQNEAQLDKSGLPSDRFFAERPEGSVSTLKIQRTQQEDSAVYLCASSIYPRTGSDTEAFFGQGTRLTVV.